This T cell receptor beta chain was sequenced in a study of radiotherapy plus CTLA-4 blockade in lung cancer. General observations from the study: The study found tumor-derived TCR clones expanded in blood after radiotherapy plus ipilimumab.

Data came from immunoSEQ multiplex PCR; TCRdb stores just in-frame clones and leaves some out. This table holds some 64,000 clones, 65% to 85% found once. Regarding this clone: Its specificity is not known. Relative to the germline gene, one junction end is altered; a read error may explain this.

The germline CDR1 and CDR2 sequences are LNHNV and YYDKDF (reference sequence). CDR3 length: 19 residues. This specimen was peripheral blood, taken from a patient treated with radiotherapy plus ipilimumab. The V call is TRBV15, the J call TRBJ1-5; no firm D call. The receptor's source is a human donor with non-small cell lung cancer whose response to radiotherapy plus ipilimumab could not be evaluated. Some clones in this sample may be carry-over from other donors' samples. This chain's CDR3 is CATSRDTLAEPYSSQPQHF. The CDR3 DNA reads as TGTGCCACCAGCAGAGATACTCTCGCCGAGCCCTATAGCAGTCAGCCCCAGCATTTT.